This entry features one T cell receptor (beta chain) sequence. The method was immunoSEQ multiplex PCR; TCRdb's version includes in-frame clones alone and lacks a portion of them. The sample has a few hundred thousand clones, more than 70% seen once. Seattle patients were enrolled while actively infected and followed longitudinally. This sample was taken from a study of blood T cell repertoires in COVID-19. Between the trimmed V and J ends, which lost 4 bases and 4 bases, there was a span of 14 bases. CDR3 length: 15 residues. Germline V gene lookup returns CDR1 SGDLS and CDR2 YYNGEE. Sequencing used peripheral blood. The receptor comes from a woman in her fifties or sixties with COVID-19, enrolled during active disease. The rearrangement uses TRBV9 and TRBJ1-4; D is undetermined. The CDR3 DNA reads as TGTGCCAGCAGCCGGGAGGGCGGACGTAATGAAAAACTGTTTTTT. Translation gives CASSREGGRNEKLFF.